This T cell receptor beta chain emerged from a study of cytomegalovirus exposure and HLA in healthy donors. The germline V gene has CDR1 SGHVS and CDR2 FNYEAQ. CDR3 length: 17 residues. V lost 4 bases, J lost 9 bases, and 25 bases lay in between. The PCR employed 60 Vbeta primers together with 13 Jbeta primers. Libraries were prepared by immunoSEQ multiplex PCR; TCRdb keeps only in-frame clonotypes and omits some of them. The sample has 150,000 to 200,000 clones, 80% to 90% seen once. The V and J genes are TRBV7-6 and TRBJ2-1; perhaps TRBD1 as D (6 bases). Material: PBMCs. The TCR sequence derives from a woman between 18 and 30 years old in good health and CMV-seropositive. The CDR3 region has the DNA TGTGCCAGCAGCTCCCCTGGAGCAGGGGTATCCCTCACTGAGCAGTTCTTC. Translated: CASSSPGAGVSLTEQFF.